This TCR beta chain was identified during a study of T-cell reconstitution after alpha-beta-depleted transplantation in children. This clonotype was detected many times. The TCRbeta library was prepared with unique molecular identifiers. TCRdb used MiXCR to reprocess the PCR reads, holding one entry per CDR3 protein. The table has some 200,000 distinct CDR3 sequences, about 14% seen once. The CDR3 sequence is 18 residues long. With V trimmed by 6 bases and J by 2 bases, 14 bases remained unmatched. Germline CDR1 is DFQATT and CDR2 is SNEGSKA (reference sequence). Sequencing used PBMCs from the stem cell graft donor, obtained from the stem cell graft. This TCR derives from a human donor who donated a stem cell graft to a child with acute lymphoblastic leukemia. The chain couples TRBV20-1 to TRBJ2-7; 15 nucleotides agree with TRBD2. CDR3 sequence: CSARPTGLAGGGTYEQYF. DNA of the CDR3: TGCAGTGCGCGACCCACGGGACTAGCGGGAGGTGGAACCTACGAGCAGTACTTC.